This TCR beta chain is drawn from a study of spatial heterogeneity in lung cancer. A distinct unique molecular identifier was carried by each TCR cDNA molecule. TCRdb passed the 5' RACE reads through MiXCR, listing each CDR3 protein once. This sample has just under 40,000 distinct CDR3 sequences, with about 6% found just once. Looked up from germline, CDR1 is SGDLS and CDR2 is YYNGEE. CDR3 length equals 13 residues. This clonotype was recorded a few times. One end of the junction varies from germline; a read error may be responsible. Time point here: sample taken at primary tumor resection. No cells were sorted before sequencing. The whole RNA sequenced was extracted from tumor, nontumor lung or frozen PBMC. A total of approximately 69 untreated early-stage non-small cell lung cancer patients served as donors.

The material sequenced was PBMCs, taken at surgery. This clonotype originated in a male donor with early-stage non-small cell lung cancer. V is TRBV9 and J is TRBJ1-4; D gene uncertain. The DNA of the CDR3 is TGTGCCAGCAGCGTAGATCTGGGTGGGCCGCTAGATTTT. The encoded protein is CASSVDLGGPLDF.